A selection of T cell receptor beta chains follows, all from one sample in a study of shared clonotypes between healthy human individuals. Assay used: immunoSEQ multiplex PCR; TCRdb lists only in-frame clones, some missing. The table has roughly 2,300,000 clones, about nine tenths seen once. Sequences were obtained from naive CD4+ T cells from PBMCs. All receptors derive from a man aged 18 to 35 in good health. Some clones in this sample may be carry-over from other donors' samples. CDR3s include the opening cysteine and the closing phenylalanine or tryptophan. D genes are given only for firm matches. Size is omitted from some rows. Given values are once, few, many or a class for expanded clones.

clone_size: -; cdr3_length: 14; d_call: -; j_call: TRBJ1-2; v_call: TRBV6-1; cdr3_nt: TGTGCCAGCAAGACGGTGGAGGGGAACTATGGCTACACCTTC; cdr3_aa: CASKTVEGNYGYTF
clone_size: -; cdr3_length: 13; d_call: -; j_call: TRBJ2-3; v_call: TRBV10-3; cdr3_nt: TGTGCCATCGGACCCCAGGGTCCAGATACGCAGTATTTT; cdr3_aa: CAIGPQGPDTQYF
clone_size: -; cdr3_length: 11; d_call: -; j_call: TRBJ2-3; v_call: TRBV6-5; cdr3_nt: TGTGCCAGCAGCCAAAGGGATACGCAGTATTTT; cdr3_aa: CASSQRDTQYF
clone_size: few; cdr3_length: 14; d_call: TRBD1; j_call: TRBJ1-5; v_call: TRBV30; cdr3_nt: TGTGCCTGGAGGGGCAGGGGGGACAATCAGCCCCAGCATTTT; cdr3_aa: CAWRGRGDNQPQHF
clone_size: -; cdr3_length: 15; d_call: TRBD2; j_call: TRBJ2-5; v_call: TRBV9; cdr3_nt: TGTGCCAGCAGCGTAGTTGGGGGAGGGCAAGAGACCCAGTACTTC; cdr3_aa: CASSVVGGGQETQYF
clone_size: -; cdr3_length: 15; d_call: TRBD1; j_call: TRBJ2-3; v_call: TRBV7-8; cdr3_nt: TGTGCCAGCAGCTCGACAGGGGATGGGACAGATACGCAGTATTTT; cdr3_aa: CASSSTGDGTDTQYF
clone_size: -; cdr3_length: 14; d_call: -; j_call: TRBJ1-1; v_call: TRBV18; cdr3_nt: TGTGCCAGCTCTTCAACCGGGGCGGATACTGAAGCTTTCTTT; cdr3_aa: CASSSTGADTEAFF
clone_size: -; cdr3_length: 14; d_call: -; j_call: TRBJ2-1; v_call: TRBV7-9; cdr3_nt: TGTGCCAGCAGCCCTCAGTCCAGCACCCTAGAGCAGTTCTTC; cdr3_aa: CASSPQSSTLEQFF
clone_size: -; cdr3_length: 13; d_call: TRBD2; j_call: TRBJ2-1; v_call: TRBV29-1; cdr3_nt: TGCAGCGCTGTGCGGGGGAGTAATAATGAGCAGTTCTTC; cdr3_aa: CSAVRGSNNEQFF
clone_size: -; cdr3_length: 13; d_call: -; j_call: TRBJ2-1; v_call: TRBV27; cdr3_nt: TGTGCCAGCAGATGGGACTTTTACAATGAGCAGTTCTTC; cdr3_aa: CASRWDFYNEQFF
clone_size: -; cdr3_length: 14; d_call: -; j_call: TRBJ2-5; v_call: TRBV7-2; cdr3_nt: TGTGCCAGCAGCTTGGGGACCTCGGGGAAGACCCAGTACTTC; cdr3_aa: CASSLGTSGKTQYF
clone_size: once; cdr3_length: 14; d_call: -; j_call: TRBJ2-7; v_call: TRBV11-2; cdr3_nt: TGTGCCAGCAGCTTAGAGGGACCTTCCTACGAGCAGTACTTC; cdr3_aa: CASSLEGPSYEQYF
clone_size: -; cdr3_length: 16; d_call: TRBD2; j_call: TRBJ2-3; v_call: TRBV11-2; cdr3_nt: TGTGCCAGCAGTCGAACCGGGACTAGCGGCACAGATACGCAGTATTTT; cdr3_aa: CASSRTGTSGTDTQYF
clone_size: -; cdr3_length: 17; d_call: TRBD1; j_call: TRBJ1-1; v_call: TRBV28; cdr3_nt: TGTGCCAGCAGACAATCCGGACAGGGAGGGATGAACACTGAAGCTTTCTTT; cdr3_aa: CASRQSGQGGMNTEAFF
clone_size: -; cdr3_length: 16; d_call: -; j_call: TRBJ1-5; v_call: TRBV5-4; cdr3_nt: TGTGCCAGCTCGTCCGGGGGGGCCGCTGGGAATCAGCCCCAGCATTTT; cdr3_aa: CASSSGGAAGNQPQHF
clone_size: -; cdr3_length: 16; d_call: -; j_call: TRBJ2-3; v_call: TRBV5-1; cdr3_nt: TGCGCCAGCAGCTTGGCCCAGGGCCCCCGCACAGATACGCAGTATTTT; cdr3_aa: CASSLAQGPRTDTQYF
clone_size: once; cdr3_length: 13; d_call: -; j_call: TRBJ1-1; v_call: TRBV7-3; cdr3_nt: TGTGCCAGCAGTCGGGGCCTGACCACTGAAGCTTTCTTT; cdr3_aa: CASSRGLTTEAFF
clone_size: -; cdr3_length: 16; d_call: -; j_call: TRBJ2-1; v_call: TRBV7-6; cdr3_nt: TGTGCCAGCAGCCCCCTGAGCTCCTCCTCCTACAATGAGCAGTTCTTC; cdr3_aa: CASSPLSSSSYNEQFF
clone_size: -; cdr3_length: 13; d_call: TRBD1; j_call: TRBJ1-4; v_call: TRBV10-3; cdr3_nt: TGTGCCACCGGGGACAGGGATAATGAAAAACTGTTTTTT; cdr3_aa: CATGDRDNEKLFF
clone_size: -; cdr3_length: 13; d_call: -; j_call: TRBJ1-2; v_call: TRBV5-4; cdr3_nt: TGTGCCAGCAGCTCCGGGACGAACTATGGCTACACCTTC; cdr3_aa: CASSSGTNYGYTF
clone_size: -; cdr3_length: 14; d_call: -; j_call: TRBJ1-1; v_call: TRBV18; cdr3_nt: TGTGCCAGCTCACCCGGGGGAACGAACACTGAAGCTTTCTTT; cdr3_aa: CASSPGGTNTEAFF
clone_size: -; cdr3_length: 15; d_call: -; j_call: TRBJ2-5; v_call: TRBV28; cdr3_nt: TGTGCCAGCAGTTCTCGTTTTGGCGGGCAAGAGACCCAGTACTTC; cdr3_aa: CASSSRFGGQETQYF
clone_size: once; cdr3_length: 14; d_call: TRBD1; j_call: TRBJ2-7; v_call: TRBV7-9; cdr3_nt: TGTGCCAGCAGCTTAGGGCAGGGGGCCTGGGAGCAGTACTTC; cdr3_aa: CASSLGQGAWEQYF
clone_size: -; cdr3_length: 11; d_call: -; j_call: TRBJ2-5; v_call: TRBV5-6; cdr3_nt: TGTGCCAGCAGCTTGTCAGAGACCCAGTACTTC; cdr3_aa: CASSLSETQYF
clone_size: -; cdr3_length: 18; d_call: -; j_call: TRBJ2-5; v_call: TRBV4-1; cdr3_nt: TGCGCCAGCAGCCAAGATAGGCTCGAGGTGGGGTACCAAGAGACCCAGTACTTC; cdr3_aa: CASSQDRLEVGYQETQYF
clone_size: -; cdr3_length: 13; d_call: -; j_call: TRBJ2-7; v_call: TRBV7-2; cdr3_nt: TGTGCCAGCAGGCTGACCGGCTCCTACGAGCAGTACTTC; cdr3_aa: CASRLTGSYEQYF
clone_size: few; cdr3_length: 14; d_call: TRBD1; j_call: TRBJ2-1; v_call: TRBV2; cdr3_nt: TGTGCCAGCACTGAAGGGACAGGCTACAATGAGCAGTTCTTC; cdr3_aa: CASTEGTGYNEQFF
clone_size: -; cdr3_length: 15; d_call: TRBD1; j_call: TRBJ2-3; v_call: TRBV6-5; cdr3_nt: TGTGCCAGCAGTTACTACAGGGGACGGACAGATACGCAGTATTTT; cdr3_aa: CASSYYRGRTDTQYF
clone_size: -; cdr3_length: 15; d_call: TRBD1; j_call: TRBJ2-7; v_call: TRBV5-1; cdr3_nt: TGCGCCAGCAGCTTGACAGGGGCCAGCTCCTACGAGCAGTACTTC; cdr3_aa: CASSLTGASSYEQYF
clone_size: -; cdr3_length: 15; d_call: TRBD1; j_call: TRBJ1-5; v_call: TRBV7-2; cdr3_nt: TGTGCCAGCAGCTTACGACAGGGACTGGATCAGCCCCAGCATTTT; cdr3_aa: CASSLRQGLDQPQHF
clone_size: -; cdr3_length: 12; d_call: -; j_call: TRBJ2-7; v_call: TRBV29-1; cdr3_nt: TGCAGCGTTGGGGATCTACCCTACGAGCAGTACTTC; cdr3_aa: CSVGDLPYEQYF
clone_size: once; cdr3_length: 15; d_call: TRBD2; j_call: TRBJ2-7; v_call: TRBV28; cdr3_nt: TGTGCCAGCACCAGTAGCGGGAGCTACGTCTACGAGCAGTACTTC; cdr3_aa: CASTSSGSYVYEQYF
clone_size: -; cdr3_length: 15; d_call: -; j_call: TRBJ2-2; v_call: TRBV5-1; cdr3_nt: TGCGCCAGCAGCCCGGGATCTTACAACACCGGGGAGCTGTTTTTT; cdr3_aa: CASSPGSYNTGELFF